This T cell receptor beta chain was observed in a study of CD8+CD57+ T cells in acquired aplastic anemia. Study outcomes and limitations: Shared by patients and controls, 25 to 30 CD8+ CDR3s were abundant in patients.

The template for TCR beta VDJ and CDR3 sequence profiling was genomic DNA. In TCRdb, the reads were re-called with MiXCR into one record per CDR3 protein. The table includes approximately 98,000 distinct CDR3 sequences, 40% to 60% detected once. Notes on this clonotype: Its antigen remains unknown.

Looked up from germline, CDR1 is LNHDA and CDR2 is SQIVND (reference sequence). V was cut by 3 bases and J by 2 bases, with 9 bases left in between. The CDR3 contains 14 residues. This TCR came from a human donor in good health, serving as a control. Material: sorted CD4+, CD8+, or CD8+CD57+ T cells (not recorded which) from PBMCs. This chain connects TRBV19 to TRBJ2-3, with D unclear. DNA of the CDR3: TGTGCCAGTAGTATGACACACTTCACAGATACGCAGTATTTT. This gives the protein CASSMTHFTDTQYF.